This T cell receptor beta chain was captured by sequencing in a study of T cell repertoires in cytomegalovirus infection. The CDR3 loop spans 18 amino acids. With 6 bases clipped from V and 0 bases from J, the junction kept 10 bases outside the gene matches. The germline gives CDR1 MNHEY, CDR2 SVGEGT. For this clonotype: Its antigen is not known.

Via MiXCR, TCRdb re-called the reads, giving one row per CDR3 protein. The data show about 920,000 distinct CDR3 sequences, around 32% seen once. This specimen was cultured CD8+ T cells from PBMCs, taken from culture after CMV antigen stimulation. This clonotype was obtained from a human donor in good health (CMV status not recorded). Some clones in this sample may be carry-over from other donors' samples. The rearrangement links TRBV6-2 or TRBV6-3 to TRBJ2-3; 12 positions match TRBD2. CDR3 protein: CASSYTSGGPKSTDTQYF. CDR3 bases: TGTGCCAGCAGCTACACTAGCGGGGGGCCCAAAAGCACAGATACGCAGTATTTT.